Following are 4 T cell receptor beta chains from one sample sequenced in a study of T-cell reconstitution after alpha-beta-depleted transplantation in children. Unique molecular identifiers were built into the TCRbeta library. TCRdb reprocessed the PCR reads with MiXCR, giving one entry per CDR3 protein. The table records about 900,000 distinct CDR3 sequences, about 26% of them present only once. Material: PBMCs, mostly from graft donor cells, obtained 360 days after TCRalphabeta/CD19-depleted stem cell transplant. The receptors were sampled from a boy younger than two who had a stem cell transplant for SCID, so the T cells may come from the graft donor.

This chain connects TRBV20-1 to TRBJ1-3; 9 positions agree with TRBD1. The germline CDR1 and CDR2 sequences are DFQATT and SNEGSKA (reference sequence). V lost 7 bases and J lost 1; bases outside the gene matches: 11. The CDR3 is 16 residues long. DNA for the CDR3: TGCAGTGTAGCCGGGACAGGGAAAGGATCTGGAAACACCATATATTTT. Amino acids: CSVAGTGKGSGNTIYF.

There are a few counts of this clonotype. This chain uses TRBV6-1 with TRBJ1-4; TRBD1 agrees at 7 bases. The CDR3 contains 15 residues. Trimming cost V 6 bases and J 8 bases; bases outside gene matches: 12. CDR1 and CDR2 from the germline V gene are MNHNS and SASEGT. The DNA of the CDR3 is TGTGCCAGCAGCCCGGAGGGGGCAGGTGGCGAAAAACTGTTTTTT. Translated: CASSPEGAGGEKLFF.

This clonotype was observed a few times. The chain joins TRBV2 to TRBJ2-7, with 7 bases that match TRBD1. The germline V gene has CDR1 SNHLY and CDR2 FYNNEI. The CDR3 covers 14 residues. With 11 bases clipped from V and 2 bases from J, the junction kept 12 bases outside the gene matches. This CDR3 is CAVSHPGQPYEQYF. The DNA of the CDR3 is TGTGCCGTATCCCACCCGGGACAGCCCTACGAGCAGTACTTC.

This rearrangement joins TRBV5-1 to TRBJ2-3, with a tentative D call TRBD1 (5 bases). V was trimmed by 7 bases and J by 0 bases, leaving 12 bases between them. Germline CDR1 reads SGHRS; CDR2 reads YFSETQ. This CDR3 spans 14 amino acids. The CDR3 loop is CASRPPGSTDTQYF. The CDR3 DNA reads as TGCGCCAGCCGACCCCCAGGGAGCACAGATACGCAGTATTTT.